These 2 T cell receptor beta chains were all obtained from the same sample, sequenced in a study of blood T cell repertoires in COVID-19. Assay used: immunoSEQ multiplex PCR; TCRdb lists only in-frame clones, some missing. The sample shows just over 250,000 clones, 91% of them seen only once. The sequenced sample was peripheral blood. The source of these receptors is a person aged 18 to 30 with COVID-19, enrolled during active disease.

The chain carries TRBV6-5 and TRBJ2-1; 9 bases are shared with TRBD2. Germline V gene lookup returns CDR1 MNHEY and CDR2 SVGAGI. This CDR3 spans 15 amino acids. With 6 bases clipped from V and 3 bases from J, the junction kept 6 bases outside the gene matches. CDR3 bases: TGTGCCAGCAGGGCTAGCGGGGAATACTACAATGAGCAGTTCTTC. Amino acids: CASRASGEYYNEQFF.

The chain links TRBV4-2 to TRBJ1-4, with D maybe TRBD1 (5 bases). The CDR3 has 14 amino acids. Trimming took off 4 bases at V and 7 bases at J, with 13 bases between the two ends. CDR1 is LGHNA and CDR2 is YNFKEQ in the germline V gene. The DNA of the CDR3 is TGTGCCAGCAGCCCGCCGGGGGAGATTGAAAAACTGTTTTTT. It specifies CASSPPGEIEKLFF.